This entry lists 11 T cell receptor beta chains sequenced from one sample in a study of patients and donors after allogeneic stem cell transplantation. TCRdb re-analysed the RT-PCR reads in MiXCR, keeping a single row per CDR3 protein. Found here are about 160,000 distinct CDR3 sequences, around 28% of them singletons; the top ten hold around 3%. The sequencing sample was made of blood, either unsorted or a sorted T cell fraction (not recorded which). These receptors were collected from a human donor who was either an allogeneic HSCT recipient or a stem cell or donor lymphocyte infusion donor (not recorded which). It is not recorded whose cells these are; they may come from a transplant donor.

The chain employs TRBV20-1 and TRBJ1-5; no clear D gene. From germline, CDR1 is DFQATT and CDR2 SNEGSKA (reference sequence). The CDR3 contains 13 residues. V was pared by 2 bases and J by 0 bases, with 5 bases between. CDR3 nucleotide sequence: TGCAGTGCTAGACAGTTTAGCAATCAGCCCCAGCATTTT. Translating gives CSARQFSNQPQHF.

In its sample, this clonotype was seen a few times. The V gene is TRBV29-1, the J gene TRBJ1-1; D gene uncertain. Per the germline V gene, CDR1 is SQVTM and CDR2 is ANQGSEA. The CDR3 contains 12 residues. The V end was cut by 2 bases, the J end by 0 bases, with 4 bases between. The CDR3 nucleotides are TGCAGCGTTGAAAGCCTGAACACTGAAGCTTTCTTT. Amino acids: CSVESLNTEAFF.

This clonotype was observed once. V gene TRBV10-3 combines with J gene TRBJ2-1; a weak D match, TRBD1 (6 bases). CDR3 length equals 13 residues. V lost 5 bases and J 9 bases, leaving 14 bases between the germline ends. Germline V gene lookup returns CDR1 ENHRY and CDR2 SYGVKD. The chain's CDR3 is CAISRDKFGEQFF. The CDR3 nucleotides read TGTGCCATCAGTCGGGACAAATTTGGTGAGCAGTTCTTC.

This clonotype was seen repeatedly, ten times or more. V is TRBV7-9 and J is TRBJ1-1; D not certain. Deletions cut 3 bases from V and 2 bases from J, with 10 bases between. Per germline, CDR1 SEHNR and CDR2 FQNEAQ (reference sequence). This CDR3 spans 14 amino acids. For the CDR3, the DNA is TGTGCCAGCAGCTTTGCGGCGGAAAACACTGAAGCTTTCTTT. It codes for CASSFAAENTEAFF. Using reference TRBV7-9 and TRBJ1-1 for the parts outside the CDR3, the full variable domain is DTGVSQNPRHKITKRGQNVTFRCDPISEHNRLYWYRQTLGQGPEFLTYFQNEAQLEKSRLLSDRFSAERPKGSFSTLEIQRTEQGDSAMYLCASSFAAENTEAFFGQGTRLTVV.

This clonotype occurred a few times. The V and J genes are TRBV3-1 and TRBJ1-1; D is unclear. The CDR3 sequence is 14 residues long. The V end lost 2 bases, the J end lost 6 bases, and 13 bases lay between the germline ends. Germline CDR1 and CDR2: LGHDT and YNNKEL (reference sequence). The CDR3 is CASSQSPLRAEAFF. CDR3 DNA: TGTGCCAGCAGCCAATCTCCCCTACGCGCTGAAGCTTTCTTT.

The chain combines TRBV15 with TRBJ2-3, with 9 bases fitting TRBD2. The V segment lost 8 bases and the J segment 1 base; nucleotides outside the gene matches: 7. Per the germline V gene, CDR1 is LNHNV and CDR2 is YYDKDF (reference sequence). This CDR3 is 15 amino acids long. CDR3 sequence: CATASRTSGTDTQYF. The DNA of the CDR3 is TGTGCCACCGCCTCACGGACTAGCGGCACAGATACGCAGTATTTT. Variable domain in full (rest from reference TRBV15 and TRBJ2-3): DAMVIQNPRYQVTQFGKPVTLSCSQTLNHNVMYWYQQKSSQAPKLLFHYYDKDFNNEADTPDNFQSRRPNTSFCFLDIRSPGLGDTAMYLCATASRTSGTDTQYFGPGTRLTVL.

This clonotype was recorded a few times. The V gene is TRBV7-8, the J gene TRBJ1-2; maybe TRBD1 (5 bases). The CDR3 has 12 residues. V was shortened by 3 bases and J by 7 bases, with 9 bases between the two germline ends. Germline lookup yields CDR1 SGHVS and CDR2 FQNEAQ. CDR3 residues: CASSLGPGGYTF. For the CDR3, the DNA is TGTGCCAGCAGCTTGGGACCGGGTGGCTACACCTTC.

This clonotype was detected a few times. The chain is built from TRBV20-1 and TRBJ1-4; D unclear. The ends were cut back, 6 bases at V and 4 bases at J, with 15 bases in the middle. This CDR3 contains 14 residues. Germline lookup yields CDR1 DFQATT and CDR2 SNEGSKA (reference sequence). The CDR3 sequence is CSAPRHPDNEKLFF. DNA of the CDR3: TGCAGTGCACCCCGACACCCAGATAATGAAAAACTGTTTTTT.

The chain couples TRBV10-3 to TRBJ2-3, with a tentative D call TRBD2 (7 bases). There are 13 residues in the CDR3. The germline CDR1 and CDR2 sequences are ENHRY and SYGVKD. V was clipped by 9 bases and J by 5 bases, with 15 bases between them. CDR3 in DNA: TGTGCCATTCAGCGGGAAGGGGGAGATACGCAGTATTTT. Encoded protein: CAIQREGGDTQYF.

The V and J genes are TRBV6-2 or TRBV6-3 and TRBJ2-7; possibly TRBD2 for D (5 bases). CDR1 is MNHEY and CDR2 is SVGEGT in the germline V gene. V dropped 4 bases and J dropped 3 bases, with 16 bases sitting between them. This CDR3 has 15 amino acids. CDR3 loop: CASSLALGGNYEQYF. In DNA form, the CDR3 reads TGTGCCAGCAGTTTAGCGCTTGGAGGTAACTACGAGCAGTACTTC.

This clonotype came up many times. The J gene is TRBJ1-5, the V gene TRBV30, with D tentatively TRBD1 (5 bases). The V end was cut by 3 bases, the J end by 5 bases, with 14 bases between. The CDR3 runs 14 residues. Per the germline V gene, CDR1 is GTSNPN and CDR2 is SVGIG (reference sequence). Written as DNA, the CDR3 is TGTGCCTGGAGGGGACGGGGAACGGATCAGCCCCAGCATTTT. Translation: CAWRGRGTDQPQHF.